The rows below give T cell receptor beta chains drawn from one sample of a study of blood T cell repertoires in COVID-19. TCRdb keeps only in-frame clones here, not all; method: immunoSEQ multiplex PCR. This repertoire shows about 150,000 clones, around 80% found once; its top ten account for approximately 5%. The sequencing sample was made of peripheral blood. Receptor source: a woman in her forties or fifties with acute or convalescent COVID-19. CDR3s include the opening cysteine and the closing phenylalanine or tryptophan. A D gene is named only where the DNA matches it firmly. Only part of the rows carry a size: once, few, many, or a class if the clone is expanded.

>-|-|TRBJ1-5|TRBV7-2
CASSLAIDQPQHF
TGTGCCAGCAGCTTAGCGATAGATCAGCCCCAGCATTTT
>-|-|TRBJ2-7|TRBV5-1
CASSSGVNPYEQYF
TGCGCCAGCAGCTCAGGGGTAAACCCCTACGAGCAGTACTTC
>TRBD1|-|TRBJ1-1|TRBV18
CASSPLARPGQGRNTEAFF
TGTGCCAGCTCACCCTTAGCGCGTCCGGGACAGGGGAGGAACACTGAAGCTTTCTTT
>-|-|TRBJ2-7|TRBV7-9
CASSLASRTASYEQYF
TGTGCCAGCAGCTTAGCGTCCCGTACAGCCTCCTACGAGCAGTACTTC
>TRBD1|-|TRBJ1-1|TRBV5-1
CASSLIGAGGTAFF
TGCGCCAGCAGCTTGATCGGAGCAGGGGGCACAGCTTTCTTT
>-|-|TRBJ1-3|TRBV28
CASSRPGGYTIYF
TGTGCCAGCAGTAGACCGGGGGGGTACACCATATATTTT
>TRBD1|few|TRBJ1-4|TRBV18
CASSPPPGQNEKLFF
TGTGCCAGCTCACCTCCGCCGGGACAGAATGAAAAACTGTTTTTT
>-|-|TRBJ2-4|TRBV6-6
CASRQDRALYF
TGTGCCAGCAGGCAAGACAGAGCTCTGTACTTC
>-|-|TRBJ2-3|TRBV6-2/TRBV6-3
CASSELSGSSTDTQYF
TGTGCCAGCAGCGAATTATCGGGGAGTAGCACAGATACGCAGTATTTT
>TRBD2|-|TRBJ2-1|TRBV7-8
CASSSSVAGGPLNEQFF
TGTGCCAGCAGCTCCTCCGTGGCGGGGGGGCCATTGAATGAGCAGTTCTTC
>TRBD1|many|TRBJ1-1|TRBV5-1
CASSLAGTGLFTEAFF
TGCGCCAGCAGCTTGGCCGGGACAGGGTTATTCACTGAAGCTTTCTTT
>TRBD1|-|TRBJ2-1|TRBV3-1/TRBV3-2
CASQGARGEQFF
TGTGCCAGCCAGGGGGCCAGGGGGGAGCAGTTCTTC
>TRBD1|-|TRBJ1-6|TRBV5-1
CASSLGPGQYYSPLHF
TGCGCCAGCAGCTTGGGTCCGGGACAGTACTATTCACCCCTCCACTTT
>-|once|TRBJ2-6|TRBV19
CASSSGHPADGANVLTF
TGTGCCAGTAGTAGTGGACATCCCGCGGATGGGGCCAACGTCCTGACTTTC
>-|-|TRBJ1-5|TRBV10-3
CATNERQQDQPQHF
TGTGCCACCAATGAGCGACAGCAAGATCAGCCCCAGCATTTT
>-|-|TRBJ1-5|TRBV7-2
CASSFISGSNQPQHF
TGTGCCAGCAGCTTTATCTCGGGGAGCAATCAGCCCCAGCATTTT
>TRBD1|-|TRBJ1-4|TRBV6-5
CASSHWDSRNEKLFF
TGTGCCAGCAGTCATTGGGACAGCCGTAATGAAAAACTGTTTTTT
>-|few|TRBJ1-1|TRBV4-1
CASSQDPRASGAEAFF
TGCGCCAGCAGCCAAGATCCCCGGGCGTCAGGGGCTGAAGCTTTCTTT
>TRBD1|-|TRBJ1-4|TRBV7-6
CASSLRSGQANEKLFF
TGTGCCAGCAGCTTACGCTCGGGACAGGCGAATGAAAAACTGTTTTTT